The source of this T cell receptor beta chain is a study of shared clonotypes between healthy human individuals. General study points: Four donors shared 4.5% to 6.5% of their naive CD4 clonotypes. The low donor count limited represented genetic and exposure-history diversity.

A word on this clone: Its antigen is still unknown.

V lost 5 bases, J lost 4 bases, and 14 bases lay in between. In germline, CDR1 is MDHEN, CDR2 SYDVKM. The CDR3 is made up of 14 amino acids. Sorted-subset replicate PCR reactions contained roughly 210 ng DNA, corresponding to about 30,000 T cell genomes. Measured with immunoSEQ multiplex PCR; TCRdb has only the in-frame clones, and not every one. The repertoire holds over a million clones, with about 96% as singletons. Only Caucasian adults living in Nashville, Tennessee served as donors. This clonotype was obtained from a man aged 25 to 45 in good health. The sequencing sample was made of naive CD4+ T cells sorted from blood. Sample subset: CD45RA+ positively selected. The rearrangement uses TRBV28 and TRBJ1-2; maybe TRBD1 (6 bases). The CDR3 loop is CASSPSQGRYGYTF. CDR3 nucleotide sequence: TGTGCCAGCAGTCCTTCCCAGGGGCGCTATGGCTACACCTTC.